These 18 T cell receptor beta chains were all obtained from the same sample, sequenced in a study of control samples from healthy donors and cancer patients. Produced via immunoSEQ multiplex PCR; TCRdb's table is partial and in-frame only. The sample shows 70,000 or so clones, more than 80% of them seen only once. Material for sequencing was PBMCs. The receptors originated from a woman in her forties or fifties with lung cancer.

V is TRBV3-1 (or the pseudogene TRBV3-2) and J is TRBJ1-1; the D gene is possibly TRBD1 (5 bases). Germline CDR1 is LGHDT and CDR2 is YNNKEL (reference sequence). Deletions cut 4 bases from V and 10 bases from J, with 13 bases between. This CDR3 has 12 amino acids. The CDR3 bases are TGTGCCAGCAGCCCGGACCGGGGACGAGCTTTCTTT. It is translated as CASSPDRGRAFF.

Points on this clone: It is unclear where the CDR3 begins or ends on the DNA, so no DNA is shown, and the CDR3 is as TCRdb lists it. This rearrangement joins TRBV21-1 to TRBJ1-5. TRBV21-1 is assigned pseudogene status. The CDR3 length is 15 residues, termini included. CDR3 sequence: CASSKVGEGNQPQHF.

The sample holds one count of this clone. This chain links TRBV10-3 with TRBJ1-1; possible D gene TRBD1, 6 bases. The CDR3 runs 14 residues. V was pared by 6 bases and J by 1 base, with 12 bases between. From germline, CDR1 is ENHRY and CDR2 SYGVKD. CDR3 protein: CAISAGAGNTEAFF. Here the CDR3 DNA reads TGTGCCATCAGCGCAGGGGCGGGGAACACTGAAGCTTTCTTT.

The rearrangement links TRBV19 to TRBJ1-1, with D unclear. With 6 bases removed from V and 3 bases from J, the gap between germline ends came to 14 bases. CDR1 and CDR2 (germline): LNHDA, SQIVND (reference sequence). This CDR3 is 14 amino acids long. For the CDR3, the DNA is TGTGCCAGTAGAGGAGCCTACTTGGACACTGAAGCTTTCTTT. This encodes CASRGAYLDTEAFF.

The chain couples TRBV5-6 to TRBJ1-1; D might be TRBD1 (5 bases). The germline V and J ends were trimmed by 4 bases and 0 bases, with 13 bases remaining between them. The germline V gene has CDR1 SGHDT and CDR2 YYEEEE. The CDR3 runs to 15 residues. The CDR3 DNA sequence: TGTGCCAGCAGCCTCTACGACAGAGTGAACACTGAAGCTTTCTTT. Protein: CASSLYDRVNTEAFF.

This chain connects TRBV27 to TRBJ2-7; 7 bases are a match to TRBD1. The CDR3 sequence is 14 residues long. CDR1 and CDR2 (germline): MNHEY, SMNVEV (reference sequence). The J segment lost 2 bases and the V segment lost 5 bases, leaving 6 bases of the junction unmatched. The CDR3 coding sequence is TGTGCCAGCAGTGGACAGGCAAATCCCTACGAGCAGTACTTC. The encoded protein is CASSGQANPYEQYF.

The chain links TRBV6-5 to TRBJ1-1; D ambiguous. This CDR3 has 12 residues. V was clipped by 2 bases and J by 4 bases, with 5 bases between them. The germline CDR1 and CDR2 sequences are MNHEY and SVGAGI. CDR3 sequence: CASSYGSTEAFF. For the CDR3, the DNA is TGTGCCAGCAGTTACGGGAGCACTGAAGCTTTCTTT.

The chain is built from TRBV18 and TRBJ1-1; no definite D call. Germline V CDR1 and CDR2: KGHSH, LQKENI. With 6 bases removed from V and 2 bases from J, the gap between germline ends came to 16 bases. The CDR3 loop spans 15 amino acids. The CDR3 DNA reads TGTGCCAGCTCGTCGAGCCCGAGCGGAAACACTGAAGCTTTCTTT. It specifies CASSSSPSGNTEAFF.

The V call is TRBV5-4, the J call TRBJ1-2; D is ambiguous. Trimming stripped 4 bases from V and 9 bases from J, with 16 bases between. Germline V gene sequence: CDR1 SGHNT, CDR2 YYREEE (reference sequence). This CDR3 is built from 13 residues. CDR3 sequence: CASSQALGYRYTF. Here the CDR3 DNA reads TGTGCCAGCAGCCAAGCGCTGGGGTACCGCTACACCTTC.

The chain recombines TRBV7-2 with TRBJ1-2; 8 bases map to TRBD1. Germline V CDR1 and CDR2: SGHTA, FQGNSA. With 1 base clipped from V and 7 bases from J, the junction kept 8 bases outside the gene matches. This CDR3 spans 15 amino acids. The CDR3 region is CASSLEDRVRSGYTF. The CDR3 DNA reads TGTGCCAGCAGCTTAGAGGACAGGGTGAGGAGTGGCTACACCTTC. Looking up the rest from reference TRBV7-2 and TRBJ1-2 gives the full variable domain: GAGVSQSPSNKVTEKGKDVELRCDPISGHTALYWYRQSLGQGLEFLIYFQGNSAPDKSGLPSDRFSAERTGGSVSTLTIQRTQQEDSAVYLCASSLEDRVRSGYTFGSGTRLTVV.

This rearrangement joins TRBV19 to TRBJ1-4; D is perhaps TRBD1 (5 bases). Germline V gives CDR1 LNHDA, CDR2 SQIVND (reference sequence). Between the trimmed V and J ends, which lost 5 bases and 8 bases, there was a span of 15 bases. The CDR3 runs to 14 residues. In nucleotides, the CDR3 is TGTGCCAGTAGTGGGGACGTCCTGGAAGAAAAACTGTTTTTT. Amino acids: CASSGDVLEEKLFF.

The gene calls are TRBV19 and TRBJ2-2; the match to TRBD2 covers 11 bases. The CDR3 runs to 17 residues. Losses at the gene ends were 4 bases for V and 2 bases for J; bases not matched to a gene: 6. CDR1 LNHDA and CDR2 SQIVND come from the germline V gene (reference sequence). The chain's CDR3 is CASSRLAGGHNTGELFF. In DNA, the CDR3 is TGTGCCAGTAGTAGGCTAGCGGGGGGCCACAACACCGGGGAGCTGTTTTTT.

The chain has TRBV7-9 and TRBJ2-1, with TRBD1 identical over 7 bases. The trim removed 5 bases at V and 3 bases at J, leaving 16 bases unmatched. The CDR3 runs to 18 residues. Germline lookup yields CDR1 SEHNR and CDR2 FQNEAQ (reference sequence). The DNA for the CDR3 is TGTGCCAGCAGCCCAGGGGGTGGACAGGTTCACAACTACAATGAGCAGTTCTTC. Protein product: CASSPGGGQVHNYNEQFF.

The chain combines TRBV12-5 with TRBJ1-2, with 7 bases identical to TRBD1. The CDR3 is 15 amino acids. CDR1 LGHNT and CDR2 FRNRAP come from the germline V gene. J gave up 6 bases and V 2 bases, and 9 bases lay outside the gene matches. CDR3 sequence (DNA): TGTGCTAGTGGTTTGTTTCAGGGGGGTTCCCATGGCTACACCTTC. This codes for CASGLFQGGSHGYTF.

The chain combines TRBV25-1 with TRBJ1-1; D unresolved. The CDR3 extends over 17 amino acids. Germline V CDR1 and CDR2: MGHDK, SYGVNS. V dropped 1 base and J dropped 2 bases, with 17 bases sitting between them. The CDR3 nucleotides are TGTGCCAGCAGTGAATCTGGCAGAGGACGGACCAACACTGAAGCTTTCTTT. Amino acids: CASSESGRGRTNTEAFF. The variable domain in full, with the rest retrieved from reference TRBV25-1 and TRBJ1-1, is EADIYQTPRYLVIGTGKKITLECSQTMGHDKMYWYQQDPGMELHLIHYSYGVNSTEKGDLSSESTVSRIRTEHFPLTLESARPSHTSQYLCASSESGRGRTNTEAFFGQGTRLTVV.

The chain joins TRBV4-2 to TRBJ1-1; no clear D. Germline lookup yields CDR1 LGHNA and CDR2 YNFKEQ. V gave up 4 bases and J gave up 1 base, with 7 bases separating them. CDR3 size: 13 residues. The CDR3 DNA sequence: TGTGCCAGCAGCCTTGTGGCGAACACTGAAGCTTTCTTT. Translated: CASSLVANTEAFF.

This clone is a singleton in its sample. The V gene is TRBV4-1, the J gene TRBJ1-1, with 8 bases aligning to TRBD1. This CDR3 is built from 15 residues. V was clipped by 1 base and J by 0 bases; unmatched bases: 1. CDR1 is MGHRA, CDR2 YSYEKL, per germline. DNA of the CDR3: TGCGCCAGCAGCCAAGGACAGGGGATGAACACTGAAGCTTTCTTT. It is translated as CASSQGQGMNTEAFF.

This chain connects TRBV20-1 to TRBJ1-1; D possibly corresponds to TRBD1 (6 bases). The CDR3 has 11 amino acids. The germline CDR1 and CDR2 sequences are DFQATT and SNEGSKA (reference sequence). Deletions cut 5 bases from V and 8 bases from J, with 12 bases between. CDR3 residues: CSAWDTTEAFF. The CDR3 bases are TGCAGTGCTTGGGACACTACCGAAGCTTTCTTT.